The rows below give T cell receptor beta chains drawn from one sample of a study of blood T cell repertoires in COVID-19. Only in-frame clones appear in the TCRdb table, and some are missing; sequencing was by immunoSEQ multiplex PCR. The sample has roughly 20,000 clones; 90% to 95% are singletons. Material for sequencing was peripheral blood. The source is a human donor in a cohort sampled during active COVID-19. The CDR3 runs from the conserved cysteine through the conserved F or W. The D gene is left open where the match is weak. The size of a clone is reported for some rows only, either as once, few or many, or as a class for expanded clones.

TGTGCCAGCAGCCCCGGGACTAGCGGATACGAGCAGTACTTC | CASSPGTSGYEQYF | TRBV4-2 | TRBD2 | NA | TRBJ2-7
TGTGCCAGCAGTTACGAGCCCCCCGGGAACACTGAAGCTTTCTTT | CASSYEPPGNTEAFF | TRBV6-5 | NA | NA | TRBJ1-1
TGTGCCAGCAGTCTGATGACAGGGGGCCATCATTTT | CASSLMTGGHHF | TRBV28 | TRBD1 | NA | TRBJ1-3
TGTGCCTGGGAGAGGGACAGGGGAACGAACACTGAAGCTTTCTTT | CAWERDRGTNTEAFF | TRBV30 | TRBD1 | medium-sized | TRBJ1-1
TGTGCTAGCAGCTTAGGCGGAACTAATGAGCAGTTCTTC | CASSLGGTNEQFF | TRBV7-7 | NA | NA | TRBJ2-1
TGCGCCAGCAGCCAAGTAACAGGGGGCTACGAGCAGTACTTC | CASSQVTGGYEQYF | TRBV4-1 | TRBD1 | NA | TRBJ2-7
TGTGCCAGCAGCTTCCGGGACAGGGGCAACGAGCAGTACTTC | CASSFRDRGNEQYF | TRBV7-8 | TRBD1 | NA | TRBJ2-7
TGTGCCAGCAGCCTGGGGGGAGCGGGGGGGTACACAGATACGCAGTATTTT | CASSLGGAGGYTDTQYF | TRBV11-2 | TRBD2 | NA | TRBJ2-3
TGTGCCAGCAGCCAAGAAATTCCCAGGGTGGCGTTCGAGCAGTACTTC | CASSQEIPRVAFEQYF | TRBV3-1/TRBV3-2 | NA | once | TRBJ2-7
TGTGCCAGCAGCGTAGAAGGGTTCCAGGGGGGCGAGCAGTACTTC | CASSVEGFQGGEQYF | TRBV9 | NA | NA | TRBJ2-7
TGCGCCAGCAGCCAAGCAGCGTCTTCCTACGAGCAGTACTTC | CASSQAASSYEQYF | TRBV4-3 | NA | NA | TRBJ2-7
TGCGCCAGCAGCCAAGTTATGTCCAATGAGCAGTTCTTC | CASSQVMSNEQFF | TRBV4-1 | NA | once | TRBJ2-1
TGTGCCAGCGCGGGTGCGGCGGGGGGACTAAAAGAGACCCAGTACTTC | CASAGAAGGLKETQYF | TRBV6-6 | TRBD2 | NA | TRBJ2-5
TGTGCCACCAGCAGAGAGAAGGGGACTAGCCAGGGAGATACGCAGTATTTT | CATSREKGTSQGDTQYF | TRBV15 | TRBD2 | NA | TRBJ2-3
TGTGCCAGCAGCCCTGGACAGGCCCCCTACGAGCAGTACTTC | CASSPGQAPYEQYF | TRBV5-6 | TRBD1 | NA | TRBJ2-7
TGTGCCAGCAGCTCGACCAAGGGACAGGGAGTGAGGACTGAAGCTTTCTTT | CASSSTKGQGVRTEAFF | TRBV5-7 | TRBD1 | NA | TRBJ1-1
TGTGCCAGCAGCTTAGGGACTAGCGGGAGTTTAGATACGCAGTATTTT | CASSLGTSGSLDTQYF | TRBV11-2 | TRBD2 | once | TRBJ2-3
TGTGCCAGCAGGGAATGGACAGTTTATAGCAATCAGCCCCAGCATTTT | CASREWTVYSNQPQHF | TRBV2 | NA | few | TRBJ1-5
TGTGCCACCAGTGATCGAGATATCTACGAGCAGTACTTC | CATSDRDIYEQYF | TRBV24-1 | NA | NA | TRBJ2-7
TGCGCCAGCAGCCATGCTATCGGGGGGACAGGGTTCTCCGAGCAGTACTTC | CASSHAIGGTGFSEQYF | TRBV4-1 | TRBD1 | NA | TRBJ2-7
TGTGCCAGCAGCTTTGGGTCTAGCGGGAGCCACGAGCAGTACTTC | CASSFGSSGSHEQYF | TRBV5-5 | TRBD2 | NA | TRBJ2-7
TGTGCCAGCAGCGCGGGATACCTCGGGACCCAGTACTTC | CASSAGYLGTQYF | TRBV7-6 | NA | NA | TRBJ2-5